Listed here are 2 T cell receptor beta chains from one sample, sequenced in a study of cytomegalovirus exposure and HLA in healthy donors. 13 Jbeta primers and 60 Vbeta primers were used for the PCR. Sequencing was performed with immunoSEQ multiplex PCR; in TCRdb, only in-frame clones are kept and a portion is missing. The table records roughly 200,000 clones, roughly 80% of them present only once. Sequencing was performed on PBMCs. Every receptor here comes from a woman in her 30s in good health and CMV-seropositive.

This clone was seen once. The V gene is TRBV11-2, the J gene TRBJ2-5, with D possibly being TRBD2 (6 bases). Trimming stripped 3 bases from V and 5 bases from J, with 10 bases between. Germline V gives CDR1 SGHAT, CDR2 FQNNGV. This CDR3 spans 13 amino acids. The DNA of the CDR3 is TGTGCCAGCAGCTTGCGGGGTCCGGAGACCCAGTACTTC. It encodes CASSLRGPETQYF.

This rearrangement joins TRBV29-1 to TRBJ2-6, with unresolved D. The CDR3 is 13 amino acids. V dropped 6 bases and J dropped 1 base, with 7 bases sitting between them. The germline CDR1 and CDR2 sequences are SQVTM and ANQGSEA. The CDR3: CSVSLSGANVLTF. The CDR3 bases are TGCAGCGTATCTCTTTCTGGGGCCAACGTCCTGACTTTC.